This entry lists 5 T cell receptor beta chains sequenced from one sample in a study of graft-versus-host responses after intestinal transplantation. The repertoire was sequenced with immunoSEQ multiplex PCR; TCRdb's copy has only in-frame clones and lacks some. The top ten clones hold 7.6% of a sample with about 85,000 clones, 91% of them seen once. Their target antigens are unknown. The sample consisted of unstimulated CD8+ T cells sorted from spleen or lymph node cells, taken before transplant. Receptor source: a human donor who was the organ donor for an intestinal transplant.

CDR3 region: CSVLGVAGPYEQYF. CDR3 DNA: TGCAGCGTCCTCGGGGTAGCGGGCCCCTACGAGCAGTACTTC. The rearrangement uses TRBV29-1 and TRBJ2-7, with 7 bases matching TRBD2. The V segment lost 6 bases and the J segment 2 bases; nucleotides outside the gene matches: 10. The CDR3 length is 14 residues. The germline gives CDR1 SQVTM, CDR2 ANQGSEA.

The rearrangement joins TRBV7-6 to TRBJ1-5; D possibly corresponds to TRBD1 (6 bases). Trimming took 1 base from V and 1 from J, leaving 23 bases between them. The CDR3 is 20 amino acids. Per germline, CDR1 SGHVS and CDR2 FNYEAQ. CDR3 nucleotide sequence: TGTGCCAGCAGCTTAGAAACAGGGAAGCCTATTTTGGAAAGCAATCAGCCCCAGCATTTT. This gives the protein CASSLETGKPILESNQPQHF.

The J gene is TRBJ2-2, the V gene TRBV7-9; 7 bases are a match to TRBD2. CDR1 and CDR2 from the germline V gene are SEHNR and FQNEAQ (reference sequence). The CDR3 runs 16 residues. Trimming at V came to 4 bases and at J to 3 bases, leaving 8 bases not matched to a gene. CDR3 sequence reads: CASSSWGGVYTGELFF. The CDR3 DNA reads as TGTGCCAGCAGCTCATGGGGGGGAGTTTACACCGGGGAGCTGTTTTTT.

Only one count was recorded for this clone. The gene calls are TRBV2 and TRBJ1-5, with no clear D. The V end was cut by 8 bases, the J end by 5 bases, with 34 bases between. The CDR3 contains 20 residues. CDR1 is SNHLY and CDR2 is FYNNEI in the germline V gene. This CDR3 is CASSLSGSWGRILDDQPQHF. In DNA form, the CDR3 reads TGTGCCAGCTCCCTCTCGGGTAGTTGGGGTAGAATACTGGACGATCAGCCCCAGCATTTT.

V gene TRBV14 combines with J gene TRBJ1-2, with 7 bases aligning to TRBD1. CDR3 length: 14 residues. Trimming at V came to 4 bases and at J to 4 bases, leaving 6 bases not matched to a gene. Germline V gives CDR1 SGHDN, CDR2 FVKESK. The CDR3 loop reads CASSLGTALYGYTF. DNA for the CDR3: TGTGCCAGCAGCCTTGGGACAGCCCTCTATGGCTACACCTTC.